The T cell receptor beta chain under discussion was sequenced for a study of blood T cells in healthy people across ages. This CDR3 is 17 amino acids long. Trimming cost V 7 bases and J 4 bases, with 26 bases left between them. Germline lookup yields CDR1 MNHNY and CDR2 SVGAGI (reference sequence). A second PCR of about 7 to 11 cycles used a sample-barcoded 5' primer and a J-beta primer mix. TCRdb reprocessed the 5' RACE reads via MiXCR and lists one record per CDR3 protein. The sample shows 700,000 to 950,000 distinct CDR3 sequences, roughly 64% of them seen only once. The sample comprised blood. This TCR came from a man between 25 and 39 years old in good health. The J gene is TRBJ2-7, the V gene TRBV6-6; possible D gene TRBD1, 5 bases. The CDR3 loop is CASNPRGVGRTTYEQYF. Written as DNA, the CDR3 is TGTGCCAGCAACCCAAGGGGCGTCGGCAGAACTACTTACGAGCAGTACTTC.